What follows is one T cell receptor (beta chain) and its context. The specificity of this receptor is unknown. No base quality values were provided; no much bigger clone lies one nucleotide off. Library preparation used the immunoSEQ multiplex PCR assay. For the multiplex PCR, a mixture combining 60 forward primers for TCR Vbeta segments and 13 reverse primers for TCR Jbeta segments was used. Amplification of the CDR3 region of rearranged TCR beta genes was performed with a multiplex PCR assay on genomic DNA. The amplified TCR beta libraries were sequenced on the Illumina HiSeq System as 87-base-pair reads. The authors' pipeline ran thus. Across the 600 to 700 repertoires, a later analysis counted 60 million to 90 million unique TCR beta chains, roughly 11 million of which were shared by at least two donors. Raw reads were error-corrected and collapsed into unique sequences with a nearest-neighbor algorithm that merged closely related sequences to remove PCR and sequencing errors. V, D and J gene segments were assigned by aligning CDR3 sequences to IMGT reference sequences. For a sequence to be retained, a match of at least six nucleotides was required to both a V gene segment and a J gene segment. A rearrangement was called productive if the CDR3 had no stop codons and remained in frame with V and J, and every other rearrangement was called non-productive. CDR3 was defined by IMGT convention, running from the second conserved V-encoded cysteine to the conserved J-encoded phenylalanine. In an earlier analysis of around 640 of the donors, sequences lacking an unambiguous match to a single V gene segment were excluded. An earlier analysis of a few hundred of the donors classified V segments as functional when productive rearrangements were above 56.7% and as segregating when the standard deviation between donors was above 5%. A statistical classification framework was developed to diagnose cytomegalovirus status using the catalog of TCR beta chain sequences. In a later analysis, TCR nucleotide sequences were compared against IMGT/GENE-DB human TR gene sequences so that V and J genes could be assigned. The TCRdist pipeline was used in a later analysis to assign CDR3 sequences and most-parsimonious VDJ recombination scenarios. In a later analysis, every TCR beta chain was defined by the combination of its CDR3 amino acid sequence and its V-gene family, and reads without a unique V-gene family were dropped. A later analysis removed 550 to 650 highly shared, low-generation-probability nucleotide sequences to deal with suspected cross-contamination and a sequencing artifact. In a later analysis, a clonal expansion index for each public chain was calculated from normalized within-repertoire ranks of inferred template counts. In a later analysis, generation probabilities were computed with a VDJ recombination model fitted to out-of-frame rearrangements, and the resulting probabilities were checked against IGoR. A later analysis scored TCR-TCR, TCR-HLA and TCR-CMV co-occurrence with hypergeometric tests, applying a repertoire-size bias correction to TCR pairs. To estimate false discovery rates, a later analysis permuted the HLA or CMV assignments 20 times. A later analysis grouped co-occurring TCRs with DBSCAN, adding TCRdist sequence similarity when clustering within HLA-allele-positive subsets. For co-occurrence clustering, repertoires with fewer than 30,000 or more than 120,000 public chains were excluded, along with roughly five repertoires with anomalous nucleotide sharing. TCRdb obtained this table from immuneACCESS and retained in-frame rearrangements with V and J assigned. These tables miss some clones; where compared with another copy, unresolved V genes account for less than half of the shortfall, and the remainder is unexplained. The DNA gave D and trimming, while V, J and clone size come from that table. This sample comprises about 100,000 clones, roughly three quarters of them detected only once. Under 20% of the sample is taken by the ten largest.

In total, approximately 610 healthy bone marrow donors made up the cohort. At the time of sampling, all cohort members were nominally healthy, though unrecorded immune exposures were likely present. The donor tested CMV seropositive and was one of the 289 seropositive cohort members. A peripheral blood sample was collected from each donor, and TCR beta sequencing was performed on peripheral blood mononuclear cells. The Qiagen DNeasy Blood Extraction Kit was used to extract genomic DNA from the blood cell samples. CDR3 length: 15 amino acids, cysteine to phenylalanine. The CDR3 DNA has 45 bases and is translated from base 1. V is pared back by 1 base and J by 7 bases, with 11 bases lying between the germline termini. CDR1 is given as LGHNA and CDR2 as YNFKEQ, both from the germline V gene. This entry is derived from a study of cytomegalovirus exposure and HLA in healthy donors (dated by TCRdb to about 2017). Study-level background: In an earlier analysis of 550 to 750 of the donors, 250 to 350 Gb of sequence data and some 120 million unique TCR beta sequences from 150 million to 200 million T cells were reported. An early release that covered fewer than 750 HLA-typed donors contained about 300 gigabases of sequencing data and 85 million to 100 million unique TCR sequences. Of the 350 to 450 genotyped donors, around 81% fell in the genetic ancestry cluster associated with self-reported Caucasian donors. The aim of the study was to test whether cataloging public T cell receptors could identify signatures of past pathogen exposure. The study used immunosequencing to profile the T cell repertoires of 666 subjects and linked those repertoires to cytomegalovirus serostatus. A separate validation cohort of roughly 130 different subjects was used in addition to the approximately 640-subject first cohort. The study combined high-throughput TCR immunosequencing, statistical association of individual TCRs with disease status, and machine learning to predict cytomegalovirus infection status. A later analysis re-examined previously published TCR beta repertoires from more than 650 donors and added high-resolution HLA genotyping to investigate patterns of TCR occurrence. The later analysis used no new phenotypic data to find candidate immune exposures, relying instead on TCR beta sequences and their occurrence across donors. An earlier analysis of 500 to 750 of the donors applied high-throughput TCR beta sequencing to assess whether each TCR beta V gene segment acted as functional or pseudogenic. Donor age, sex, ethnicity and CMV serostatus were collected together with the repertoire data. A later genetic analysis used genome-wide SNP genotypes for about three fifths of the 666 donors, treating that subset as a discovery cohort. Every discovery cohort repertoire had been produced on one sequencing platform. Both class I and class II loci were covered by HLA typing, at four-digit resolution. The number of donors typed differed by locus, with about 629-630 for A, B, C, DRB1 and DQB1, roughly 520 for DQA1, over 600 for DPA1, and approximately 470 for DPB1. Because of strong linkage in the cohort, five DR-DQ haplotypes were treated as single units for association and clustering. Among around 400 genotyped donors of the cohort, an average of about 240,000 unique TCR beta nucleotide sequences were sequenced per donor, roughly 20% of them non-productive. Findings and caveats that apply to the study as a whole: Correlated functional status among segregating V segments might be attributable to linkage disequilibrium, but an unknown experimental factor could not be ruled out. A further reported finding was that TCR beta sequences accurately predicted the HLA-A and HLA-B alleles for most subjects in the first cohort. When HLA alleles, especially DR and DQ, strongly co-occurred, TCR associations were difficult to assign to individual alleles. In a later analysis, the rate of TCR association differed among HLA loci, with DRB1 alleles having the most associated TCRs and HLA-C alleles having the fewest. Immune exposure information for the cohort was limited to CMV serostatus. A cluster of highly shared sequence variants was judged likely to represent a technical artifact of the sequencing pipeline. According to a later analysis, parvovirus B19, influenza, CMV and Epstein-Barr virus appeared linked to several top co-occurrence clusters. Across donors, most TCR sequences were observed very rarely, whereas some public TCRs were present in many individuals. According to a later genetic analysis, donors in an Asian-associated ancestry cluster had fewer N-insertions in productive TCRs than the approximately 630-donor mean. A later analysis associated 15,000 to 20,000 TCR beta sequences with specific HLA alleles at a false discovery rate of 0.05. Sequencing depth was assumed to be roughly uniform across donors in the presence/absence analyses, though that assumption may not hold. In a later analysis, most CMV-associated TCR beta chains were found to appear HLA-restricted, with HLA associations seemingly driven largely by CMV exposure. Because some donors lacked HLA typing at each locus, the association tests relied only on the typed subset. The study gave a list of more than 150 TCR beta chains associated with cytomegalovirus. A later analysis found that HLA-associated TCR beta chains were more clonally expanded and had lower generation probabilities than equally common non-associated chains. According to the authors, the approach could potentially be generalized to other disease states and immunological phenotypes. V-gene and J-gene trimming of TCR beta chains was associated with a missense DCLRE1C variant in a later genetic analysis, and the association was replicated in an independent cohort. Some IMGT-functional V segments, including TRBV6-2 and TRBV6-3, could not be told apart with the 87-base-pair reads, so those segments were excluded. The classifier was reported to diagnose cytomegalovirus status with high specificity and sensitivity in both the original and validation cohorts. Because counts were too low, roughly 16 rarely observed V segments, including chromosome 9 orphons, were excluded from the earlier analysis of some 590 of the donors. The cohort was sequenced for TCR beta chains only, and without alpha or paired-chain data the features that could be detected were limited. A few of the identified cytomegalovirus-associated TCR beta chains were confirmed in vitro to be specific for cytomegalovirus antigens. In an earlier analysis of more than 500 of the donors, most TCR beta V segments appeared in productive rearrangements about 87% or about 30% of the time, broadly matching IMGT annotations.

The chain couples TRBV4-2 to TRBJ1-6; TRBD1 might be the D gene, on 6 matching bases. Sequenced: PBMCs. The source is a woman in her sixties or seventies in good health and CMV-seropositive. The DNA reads TGTGCCAGCAGCCAAGTAGTCAGGGGAAATTCACCCCTCCACTTT. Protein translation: CASSQVVRGNSPLHF.